This note documents a single T cell receptor (beta chain) sequence. The CDR3 loop spans 13 amino acids. Between the trimmed V and J ends, which lost 5 bases and 1 base, there was a span of 8 bases. Germline V lookup: CDR1 SGHDT, CDR2 YYEEEE. Data came from immunoSEQ multiplex PCR; TCRdb stores just in-frame clones and leaves some out. This sample has approximately 35,000 clones, with roughly 90% found just once. The entry originates in a study of lymphopenia after photon versus proton radiotherapy. J is TRBJ2-3 and V is TRBV5-6; no clear D gene. This sample comprised peripheral blood, obtained from a patient treated with photon-based radiotherapy. This sequence originates from a woman between 45 and 60 years old with pancreatic cancer. CDR3 region: CASRPTGTDTQYF. CDR3 DNA: TGTGCCAGCAGACCTACCGGCACAGATACGCAGTATTTT.